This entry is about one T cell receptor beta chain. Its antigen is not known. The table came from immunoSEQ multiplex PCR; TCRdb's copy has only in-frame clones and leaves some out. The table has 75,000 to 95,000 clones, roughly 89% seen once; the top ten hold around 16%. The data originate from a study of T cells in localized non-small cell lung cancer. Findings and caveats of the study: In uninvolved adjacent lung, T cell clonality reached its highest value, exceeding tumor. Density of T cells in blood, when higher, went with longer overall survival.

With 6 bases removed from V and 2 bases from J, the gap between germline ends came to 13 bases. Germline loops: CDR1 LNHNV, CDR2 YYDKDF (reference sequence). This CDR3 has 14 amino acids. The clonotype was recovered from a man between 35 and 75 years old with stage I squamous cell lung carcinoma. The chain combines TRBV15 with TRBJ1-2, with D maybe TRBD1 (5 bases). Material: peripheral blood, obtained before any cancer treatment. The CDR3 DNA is TGTGCCACCAGAGGGGACGGGGAGAACTATGGCTACACCTTC. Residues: CATRGDGENYGYTF.